A selection of T cell receptor beta chains follows, all from one sample in a study of early T cells in non-severe SARS-CoV-2 infection. Using its own MiXCR run on the 5' RACE reads, TCRdb lists one record per CDR3 protein. The sample has some 30,000 distinct CDR3 sequences, roughly 5% seen once. The sample taken for sequencing was whole blood. The receptors here all came from an adult who was a healthcare worker with PCR-confirmed SARS-CoV-2 infection or an uninfected control (not recorded which). Each CDR3 is given with its conserved first and last residue. D genes are given only for firm matches. Clone size is stated in some rows and not others, as once, few, many or a class when expanded.

j_call,d_call,v_call,clone_size,cdr3_aa,cdr3_nt
TRBJ2-4,NA,TRBV25-1,few,CASSPLLTNIQYF,TGTGCCAGCAGTCCCCTCCTGACGAACATTCAGTACTTC
TRBJ2-1,NA,TRBV20-1,many,CSARARRGLFYNEQFF,TGCAGTGCTAGAGCGAGGCGGGGCCTATTCTACAATGAGCAGTTCTTC
TRBJ2-2,NA,TRBV15,medium-sized,CATSRARGTGELFF,TGTGCCACCAGCAGAGCCAGGGGCACCGGGGAGCTGTTTTTT
TRBJ2-2,NA,TRBV6-2/TRBV6-3,many,CASSYAGELFF,TGTGCCAGCAGTTACGCCGGGGAGCTGTTTTTT
TRBJ1-1,NA,TRBV7-2,NA,CASSLKAPLEAFF,TGTGCCAGCAGCTTAAAAGCCCCGCTGGAGGCTTTCTTT
TRBJ2-7,NA,TRBV20-1,many,CSASALRLSYEQYF,TGCAGTGCTAGCGCGCTACGTCTCTCCTACGAGCAGTACTTC
TRBJ2-7,TRBD2,TRBV20-1,NA,CSASVGLAGGLSYEQYF,TGCAGTGCTTCAGTGGGACTAGCGGGGGGTCTCTCCTACGAGCAGTACTTC
TRBJ2-1,NA,TRBV20-1,many,CSARDPIADYYEQFF,TGCAGTGCTAGAGATCCCATCGCAGATTATTATGAGCAGTTCTTC
TRBJ2-1,TRBD2,TRBV5-1,NA,CASSLVGTNNEQFF,TGCGCCAGCAGCTTGGTCGGGACTAACAATGAGCAGTTCTTC
TRBJ1-6,TRBD1,TRBV11-2,NA,CASSDRTGSSYNSPLHF,TGTGCCAGCAGCGACCGGACAGGGAGCTCCTATAATTCACCCCTCCACTTT
TRBJ2-6,NA,TRBV9,many,CASSVGVWSSGANVLTF,TGTGCCAGCAGCGTGGGGGTCTGGAGCTCTGGGGCCAACGTCCTGACTTTC
TRBJ2-4,NA,TRBV7-9,few,CASSLTGFENIQYF,TGTGCCAGCAGCCTCACAGGGTTCGAAAACATTCAGTACTTC
TRBJ1-1,NA,TRBV3-1,NA,CASSQPNGGHSEAFF,TGTGCCAGCAGCCAACCCAACGGGGGGCATTCTGAAGCTTTCTTT
TRBJ2-2,NA,TRBV7-9,many,CASSTEAGELFF,TGTGCCAGCAGTACAGAGGCCGGGGAGCTGTTTTTT
TRBJ1-1,NA,TRBV29-1,few,CSVERGDTEAFF,TGCAGCGTTGAAAGGGGGGACACTGAAGCTTTCTTT
TRBJ2-1,TRBD2,TRBV7-6,many,CASSLVPAGGNEQFF,TGTGCCAGCAGCTTGGTCCCAGCGGGAGGGAATGAGCAGTTCTTC
TRBJ1-2,TRBD1,TRBV28,NA,CASSIGKRGQYGYTF,TGTGCCAGCAGCATAGGGAAAAGGGGACAGTATGGCTACACCTTC
TRBJ2-2,TRBD2,TRBV13,many,CASSLEGRSGVNTGELFF,TGTGCCAGCAGCTTAGAGGGTAGGAGCGGGGTGAACACCGGGGAGCTGTTTTTT
TRBJ2-5,TRBD2,TRBV7-9,many,CASSSGTSGGETQYF,TGTGCCAGCAGCTCCGGGACTAGCGGGGGAGAGACCCAGTACTTC
TRBJ1-6,NA,TRBV28,medium-sized,CASSLKSSYNSPLHF,TGTGCCAGCAGCTTAAAAAGCTCCTATAATTCACCCCTCCACTTT
TRBJ1-5,TRBD1,TRBV19,many,CASSMGQNNQPQHF,TGTGCCAGTAGTATGGGACAGAACAATCAGCCCCAGCATTTT
TRBJ2-3,TRBD2,TRBV5-1,many,CASSLVGTSGTDTQYF,TGCGCCAGCAGCTTGGTTGGGACTAGCGGCACAGATACGCAGTATTTT
TRBJ2-7,NA,TRBV21-1,few,CASSRQDRGLSYEQYF,TGTGCCAGCAGCAGACAGGACAGGGGGCTATCCTACGAGCAGTACTTC
TRBJ2-7,NA,TRBV3-1,NA,CASSPTGISYEQYF,TGTGCCAGCAGCCCGACGGGGATCTCCTACGAGCAGTACTTC
TRBJ2-1,TRBD1,TRBV11-3,NA,CASSESTGVRGHNEQFF,TGTGCCAGCAGCGAATCAACAGGGGTTAGAGGGCACAATGAGCAGTTCTTC
TRBJ1-1,NA,TRBV20-1,many,CSAVGDTYTEAFF,TGCAGTGCTGTGGGGGACACGTACACTGAAGCTTTCTTT
TRBJ2-1,NA,TRBV12-3/TRBV12-4,NA,CASNPQSSYNEQFF,TGTGCCAGCAACCCCCAGAGCTCCTACAATGAGCAGTTCTTC
TRBJ2-6,TRBD1,TRBV7-8,many,CAGGQAAMSGANVLTF,TGTGCCGGGGGACAGGCAGCGATGTCTGGGGCCAACGTCCTGACTTTC
TRBJ2-1,TRBD1,TRBV6-1,many,CASSQGASYNEQFF,TGTGCCAGCAGTCAGGGGGCCTCCTACAATGAGCAGTTCTTC
TRBJ2-5,NA,TRBV7-6,NA,CASSLEGTQETQYF,TGTGCCAGCAGCTTAGAAGGGACCCAAGAGACCCAGTACTTC
TRBJ2-3,NA,TRBV10-1,many,CASSEQTLAASTDTQYF,TGCGCCAGCAGTGAGCAGACTCTAGCAGCTAGCACAGATACGCAGTATTTT
TRBJ2-3,TRBD2,TRBV7-2,NA,CASSSRLAGLADTQYF,TGTGCCAGCAGCTCCCGACTAGCGGGATTAGCAGATACGCAGTATTTT
TRBJ1-2,NA,TRBV20-1,few,CSAETRANRMGNYGYTF,TGCAGTGCCGAGACCCGGGCAAACCGAATGGGTAACTATGGCTACACCTTC
TRBJ2-7,NA,TRBV12-3/TRBV12-4,NA,CASTPEAGYEQYF,TGTGCCAGCACCCCTGAGGCAGGCTACGAGCAGTACTTC
TRBJ2-3,TRBD2,TRBV29-1,many,CSGRGALPSTDTQYF,TGCAGCGGGCGGGGGGCCCTACCTAGCACAGATACGCAGTATTTT
TRBJ1-2,NA,TRBV7-9,NA,CASSLPTGGANYGYTF,TGTGCCAGCAGCTTACCGACAGGTGGGGCTAACTATGGCTACACCTTC
TRBJ1-6,NA,TRBV12-5,NA,CASGYGNSPLHF,TGTGCTAGTGGTTACGGTAATTCACCCCTCCACTTT
TRBJ2-6,TRBD1,TRBV10-3,many,CAIRTQGTLSGANVLTF,TGTGCCATCAGAACACAGGGGACCCTCTCTGGGGCCAACGTCCTGACTTTC
TRBJ1-1,TRBD1,TRBV7-3,NA,CASSIGTGTTEAFF,TGTGCCAGCAGCATCGGGACAGGGACCACTGAAGCTTTCTTT
TRBJ2-5,NA,TRBV7-2,many,CASTFTAGTEETQYF,TGTGCCAGCACCTTCACTGCCGGGACGGAAGAGACCCAGTACTTC
TRBJ2-7,NA,TRBV28,many,CASSLGALAGEQYF,TGTGCCAGCAGTTTGGGGGCCCTAGCCGGGGAGCAGTACTTC
TRBJ1-1,TRBD1,TRBV7-9,NA,CASSWLKTGMENTEAFF,TGTGCCAGCAGCTGGTTAAAGACAGGGATGGAGAACACTGAAGCTTTCTTT
TRBJ2-1,TRBD2,TRBV6-6,many,CASSYGTSGINEQFF,TGTGCCAGCAGTTACGGGACTAGCGGAATCAATGAGCAGTTCTTC
TRBJ2-1,TRBD2,TRBV5-5,medium-sized,CASSPSSGSRGNEQFF,TGTGCCAGCAGCCCCTCGAGCGGGAGTAGAGGGAATGAGCAGTTCTTC
TRBJ2-7,NA,TRBV7-8,medium-sized,CASSFGGGGYYEQYF,TGTGCCAGCAGCTTTGGGGGGGGCGGTTACTACGAGCAGTACTTC
TRBJ1-2,TRBD1,TRBV7-9,many,CASSRTGDIYGYTF,TGTGCCAGCAGCCGGACAGGGGATATCTATGGCTACACCTTC
TRBJ2-5,TRBD2,TRBV11-2,many,CASSSSQGLGETQYF,TGTGCCAGCAGCTCCTCCCAAGGACTAGGGGAGACCCAGTACTTC
TRBJ2-3,NA,TRBV5-1,many,CASSLAGSWYTDTQYF,TGCGCCAGCAGCTTGGCTGGTAGCTGGTACACAGATACGCAGTATTTT
TRBJ2-5,TRBD2,TRBV4-1,many,CASSLLTGGVQETQYF,TGCGCCAGCAGCCTTTTAACCGGGGGGGTCCAAGAGACCCAGTACTTC
TRBJ1-1,NA,TRBV18,many,CASSRGGDTEAFF,TGTGCCAGCTCAAGAGGCGGGGACACTGAAGCTTTCTTT
TRBJ2-1,TRBD2,TRBV5-6,many,CASSPPGLAGVFEQFF,TGTGCCAGCAGCCCCCCGGGACTAGCGGGAGTTTTTGAGCAGTTCTTC
TRBJ1-2,NA,TRBV5-5,many,CASSLQGQGRGNYGYTF,TGTGCCAGCAGCTTACAGGGCCAGGGCAGGGGTAACTATGGCTACACCTTC
TRBJ2-2,NA,TRBV2,NA,CASKHGQILPGELFF,TGTGCCAGCAAACACGGACAGATACTCCCCGGGGAGCTGTTTTTT
TRBJ1-6,NA,TRBV3-1,medium-sized,CASSQVGWRKGLRGNSPLHF,TGTGCCAGCAGCCAAGTGGGCTGGAGGAAGGGGCTGAGAGGTAATTCACCCCTCCACTTT
TRBJ2-5,TRBD1,TRBV19,many,CASMGTGLETQYF,TGTGCCAGTATGGGGACAGGGCTAGAGACCCAGTACTTC
TRBJ2-1,NA,TRBV9,NA,CASSVEGRRDNEQFF,TGTGCCAGCAGCGTAGAAGGGCGCAGGGATAATGAGCAGTTCTTC
TRBJ1-1,NA,TRBV12-3/TRBV12-4,many,CASQMERAAFF,TGTGCCAGCCAGATGGAGAGGGCGGCTTTCTTT
TRBJ2-1,TRBD1,TRBV5-5,many,CASSLVGTGANEQFF,TGTGCCAGCAGCTTGGTGGGGACAGGGGCCAATGAGCAGTTCTTC
TRBJ2-1,TRBD1,TRBV19,NA,CASSVTGVSYNEQFF,TGTGCCAGTAGTGTAACAGGGGTCTCCTACAATGAGCAGTTCTTC
TRBJ1-1,TRBD1,TRBV7-8,many,CASSSRDRGAFF,TGTGCCAGCAGCTCACGTGACAGGGGGGCTTTCTTT